These 29 T cell receptor beta chains came from one sample sequenced in a study of T-cell reconstitution after alpha-beta-depleted transplantation in children. Preparation of the TCRbeta library used unique molecular identifiers. Each CDR3 protein is one row after TCRdb ran MiXCR on the PCR reads. The sample shows nearly 400,000 distinct CDR3 sequences, 20% of them seen only once. This specimen consisted of PBMCs from the stem cell graft donor, obtained from the stem cell graft. These receptors originate from a human donor who donated a stem cell graft to a child with acute myeloid leukemia.

This clonotype was counted between two and nine times. The J gene is TRBJ2-1, the V gene TRBV4-3, with 7 bases aligning to TRBD1. Germline V gene lookup returns CDR1 LGHNA and CDR2 YSLEER. This CDR3 contains 14 residues. V shed 0 bases and J 16 bases; nucleotides not matched to a gene: 12. The CDR3 protein is CASSQDRQGTQLFF. CDR3 DNA: TGCGCCAGCAGCCAAGATCGACAGGGTACACAATTATTCTTC.

The chain has TRBV7-9 and TRBJ2-7, with TRBD2 as a possible D gene (6 bases). CDR1 and CDR2 (germline): SEHNR, FQNEAQ (reference sequence). This CDR3 comprises 14 residues. V lost 1 base and J 5 bases, leaving 12 bases between the germline ends. CDR3 coding DNA: TGTGCCAGCAGCTTAGAACTAGCTGGCGACGAGCAGTACTTC. Translated, it gives CASSLELAGDEQYF. Variable domain in full (rest from reference TRBV7-9 and TRBJ2-7): DTGVSQNPRHKITKRGQNVTFRCDPISEHNRLYWYRQTLGQGPEFLTYFQNEAQLEKSRLLSDRFSAERPKGSFSTLEIQRTEQGDSAMYLCASSLELAGDEQYFGPGTRLTVT.

The sample holds many counts of this clonotype. The chain recombines TRBV29-1 with TRBJ2-3; D is undetermined. Looked up from germline, CDR1 is SQVTM and CDR2 is ANQGSEA. CDR3 length equals 8 residues. The CDR3 DNA follows: TGCACCACAGATACGCAGTATTTT. Its translation: CTTDTQYF.

There are many counts of this clonotype. The chain employs TRBV20-1 and TRBJ2-3; TRBD1 matches 9 bases. Germline V CDR1 and CDR2: DFQATT, SNEGSKA (reference sequence). Unmatched junction bases numbered 15, after V lost 3 bases and J lost 2 bases. The CDR3 covers 18 residues. The CDR3 coding sequence is TGCAGTGCTAGGGGACAGGGTTTTGTTTCGGGCTTCACAGATACGCAGTATTTT. Translating it yields CSARGQGFVSGFTDTQYF.

There are a few counts of this clonotype. This chain uses TRBV28 with TRBJ1-4, with D maybe TRBD1 (5 bases). V was trimmed by 5 bases and J by 8 bases, leaving 27 bases between them. This CDR3 spans 18 amino acids. Germline V gives CDR1 MDHEN, CDR2 SYDVKM. CDR3 in amino acids: CASSLRPRIQGGGEKLFF. The CDR3 DNA follows: TGTGCCAGCAGTCTTCGGCCGAGGATTCAGGGAGGAGGAGAAAAACTGTTTTTT.

This clonotype came up many times. The chain joins TRBV6-5 to TRBJ2-7; 7 positions agree with TRBD1. Per germline, CDR1 MNHEY and CDR2 SVGAGI. The ends lost 3 bases at V and 4 bases at J; junction bases unmatched: 3. The CDR3 sequence is 13 residues long. CDR3 nucleotide sequence: TGTGCCAGCAGTTATGACAGGGAGTACGAGCAGTACTTC. It codes for CASSYDREYEQYF.

In DNA, the CDR3 is TGTGCCAGCAGCCAAGATTGGTTAAACCAAGAGACCCAGTACTTC. Amino acids: CASSQDWLNQETQYF. This chain links TRBV4-2 with TRBJ2-5, with no clear D. Deletions cut 0 bases from V and 0 bases from J, with 8 bases between. Germline CDR1 and CDR2: LGHNA and YNFKEQ. The CDR3 has 15 amino acids.

This clonotype was picked up many times. The rearrangement joins TRBV29-1 to TRBJ2-5; 8 bases line up with TRBD1. V was clipped by 7 bases and J by 7 bases; unmatched bases: 11. Looked up from germline, CDR1 is SQVTM and CDR2 is ANQGSEA. The CDR3 spans 13 residues. CDR3 in amino acids: CSAGQGQGGTQYF. In DNA, the CDR3 is TGCAGCGCCGGACAAGGACAGGGTGGGACCCAGTACTTC.

CDR3 loop: CASTKDRPYEQYF. As DNA, the CDR3 is TGTGCCAGCACTAAAGACCGCCCCTACGAGCAGTACTTC. The chain combines TRBV28 with TRBJ2-7; unclear D gene. The V and J ends lost 7 bases and 2 bases respectively, with 12 bases between them. Looked up from germline, CDR1 is MDHEN and CDR2 is SYDVKM. The CDR3 length is 13 residues. Supplemented by reference TRBV28 and TRBJ2-7, the full variable domain reads DVKVTQSSRYLVKRTGEKVFLECVQDMDHENMFWYRQDPGLGLRLIYFSYDVKMKEKGDIPEGYSVSREKKERFSLILESASTNQTSMYLCASTKDRPYEQYFGPGTRLTVT.

This clonotype was detected a few times. This chain connects TRBV21-1 to TRBJ2-1; the D call TRBD2 from the table was never checked on the DNA. TRBV21-1 is recorded as a pseudogene. The CDR3 has 12 residues. The CDR3 DNA sequence: TGTGCCAGCGAGGGTACTAGCGATGAGCAGTTCTTC. Encoded protein: CASEGTSDEQFF.

The V call is TRBV20-1, the J call TRBJ1-5, with TRBD1 matching over 9 bases. CDR1 is DFQATT and CDR2 is SNEGSKA in the germline V gene (reference sequence). Losses at the gene ends were 6 bases for V and 4 bases for J; bases not matched to a gene: 4. The CDR3 spans 13 residues. For the CDR3, the DNA is TGCAGTGCCAAAGGGACAGGGAATCAGCCCCAGCATTTT. Translated: CSAKGTGNQPQHF.

The chain links TRBV11-3 to TRBJ2-7, with a tentative D call TRBD2 (6 bases). Trimming removed 1 base at V and 3 bases at J, with 13 bases between. Germline-derived CDR1 and CDR2 are SGHNT and YENEEA. This CDR3 spans 15 amino acids. DNA of the CDR3: TGTGCCAGCAGCTTAGGGGGGGAGAACTTCTACGAGCAGTACTTC. It yields the protein CASSLGGENFYEQYF.

This clonotype occurred many times. The V and J genes are TRBV15 and TRBJ1-5; 8 bases fit TRBD1. Germline CDR1 and CDR2: LNHNV and YYDKDF (reference sequence). The CDR3 runs 16 residues. Trimming took 1 base from V and 3 from J; bases not matched to a gene: 5. CDR3 nucleotides: TGTGCCACCAGCAGAGTGGACAGGGTTCTCAATCAGCCCCAGCATTTT. It is translated as CATSRVDRVLNQPQHF.

This chain links TRBV20-1 with TRBJ2-2, with 10 bases matching TRBD2. Losses at the gene ends were 3 bases for V and 5 bases for J; bases not matched to a gene: 0. Germline V gene sequence: CDR1 DFQATT, CDR2 SNEGSKA (reference sequence). The CDR3 has 13 residues. In DNA form, the CDR3 reads TGCAGTGCTAGTAGCGGGAGGACCGGGGAGCTGTTTTTT. It specifies CSASSGRTGELFF.

The chain recombines TRBV29-1 with TRBJ1-1, with D maybe TRBD1 (6 bases). V lost 6 bases and J 4 bases, leaving 12 bases between the germline ends. This CDR3 is built from 12 residues. In germline, CDR1 is SQVTM, CDR2 ANQGSEA. CDR3 bases: TGCAGCGTCCCAGGGGTGAGCACTGAAGCTTTCTTT. The encoded protein is CSVPGVSTEAFF. Complete variable domain (other parts from reference TRBV29-1 and TRBJ1-1): SAVISQKPSRDICQRGTSLTIQCQVDSQVTMMFWYRQQPGQSLTLIATANQGSEATYESGFVIDKFPISRPNLTFSTLTVSNMSPEDSSIYLCSVPGVSTEAFFGQGTRLTVV.

This sequence joins TRBV5-1 and TRBJ2-1; possibly TRBD2 for D (6 bases). The CDR3 spans 15 residues. CDR1 SGHRS and CDR2 YFSETQ come from the germline V gene. Trimming took 1 base from V and 6 from J, leaving 14 bases between them. CDR3 nucleotides: TGCGCCAGCAGCTTGCGGAGGGAAAAGGGCAATGAGCAGTTCTTC. Translation: CASSLRREKGNEQFF.

The V and J genes are TRBV20-1 and TRBJ2-5; TRBD1 might be the D (6 bases). Germline assignment: CDR1 DFQATT and CDR2 SNEGSKA (reference sequence). This CDR3 spans 11 amino acids. Trimming removed 7 bases at V and 5 bases at J, with 11 bases between. This CDR3 reads CSVQGSETQYF. CDR3 in DNA: TGCAGTGTACAGGGTAGCGAGACCCAGTACTTC.

The rearrangement links TRBV24-1 to TRBJ1-2; D is perhaps TRBD1 (5 bases). Looked up from germline, CDR1 is KGHDR and CDR2 is SFDVKD. The germline V and J ends were trimmed by 4 bases and 2 bases, with 10 bases remaining between them. The CDR3 contains 14 residues. The CDR3 loop reads CATSEPGRNYGYTF. CDR3 bases: TGTGCCACCAGTGAGCCGGGACGGAACTATGGCTACACCTTC.

This clonotype occurred a few times. The junction does not match germline at one end; this may be a read error. The CDR3 nucleotides are TGCAGTGCTAGAGATGAGGGCGGGACCTCCTTCGAGCAGTACTTC. This translates into CSARDEGGTSFEQYF. This rearrangement joins TRBV20-1 to TRBJ2-7, with D tentatively TRBD2 (6 bases). CDR1 DFQATT and CDR2 SNEGSKA come from the germline V gene (reference sequence). The CDR3 spans 15 residues.

This clonotype was seen at least ten times. This rearrangement joins TRBV4-1 to TRBJ2-1; TRBD2 agrees at 7 bases. Germline assignment: CDR1 MGHRA and CDR2 YSYEKL. The length of the CDR3 is 15 residues. The ends lost 0 bases at V and 10 bases at J; junction bases unmatched: 9. The CDR3 is CASSQDSGLVDEQFF. As DNA, the CDR3 is TGCGCCAGCAGCCAAGATTCCGGACTAGTCGACGAGCAGTTCTTC.

V gene TRBV7-6 combines with J gene TRBJ2-1; 12 positions agree with TRBD2. Germline values: CDR1 SGHVS, CDR2 FNYEAQ. V shed 1 base, J shed 2 bases, and the junction held 3 bases outside the gene matches. The CDR3 has 17 residues. The CDR3: CASSLVSSGRAYNEQFF. CDR3 nucleotide sequence: TGTGCCAGCAGCTTAGTTTCTAGCGGGAGGGCCTACAATGAGCAGTTCTTC.

This clonotype was detected a few times. V gene TRBV12-3 or TRBV12-4 combines with J gene TRBJ1-6, with 8 bases that match TRBD1. The V and J ends lost 7 bases and 10 bases, in that order; junction bases with no gene match: 9. CDR3 length equals 14 residues. The CDR3 is CASTLGQGGSPLHF. The DNA of the CDR3 is TGTGCCAGCACTCTCGGACAGGGAGGGTCACCCCTCCACTTT.

This clonotype was recorded a few times. The chain uses TRBV24-1 and TRBJ2-7; D not certain. The V end lost 4 bases, the J end lost 5 bases, and 8 bases lay between the germline ends. This CDR3 has 12 residues. Germline V gene sequence: CDR1 KGHDR, CDR2 SFDVKD. The CDR3 here is CATSDPTHEQYF. The DNA of the CDR3 is TGTGCCACCAGTGACCCGACCCACGAGCAGTACTTC.

The chain couples TRBV7-2 to TRBJ2-7; tentative D call: TRBD2 (7 bases). Germline lookup yields CDR1 SGHTA and CDR2 FQGNSA. V was pared by 0 bases and J by 5 bases, with 8 bases between. CDR3 length: 13 residues. The CDR3 sequence: CASSLARGHEQYF. The DNA of the CDR3 is TGTGCCAGCAGCTTAGCGCGGGGGCACGAGCAGTACTTC.

This clonotype was recorded at least ten times. This chain connects TRBV12-3 or TRBV12-4 to TRBJ1-1; D is undetermined. The CDR3 spans 13 residues. The V end was cut by 7 bases, the J end by 1 base, with 10 bases between. For the CDR3, the DNA is TGTGCCAGCAAGCTCAAGGAGAACACTGAAGCTTTCTTT. It encodes CASKLKENTEAFF.

This clonotype was detected a few times. The chain is built from TRBV27 and TRBJ2-3, with 10 nucleotides matching TRBD1. The germline V gene has CDR1 MNHEY and CDR2 SMNVEV (reference sequence). The CDR3 loop spans 15 amino acids. V lost 5 bases and J lost 8; bases outside the gene matches: 10. As DNA, the CDR3 is TGTGCCAGCAGTCCTCACCGGACAGGGGGTTTTACGCAGTATTTT. Translating gives CASSPHRTGGFTQYF.

The V gene is TRBV29-1, the J gene TRBJ2-6; no reliable D call. In germline, CDR1 is SQVTM, CDR2 ANQGSEA. Trimming left V 6 bases short and J 0 bases short, with 15 bases between. This CDR3 is 16 amino acids long. CDR3 sequence: CSVMGRFSSGANVLTF. The CDR3 nucleotides are TGCAGCGTGATGGGCAGGTTTAGCTCTGGGGCCAACGTCCTGACTTTC.

The chain's CDR3 is CAWSVQGAAGGNEQFF. The CDR3 nucleotides are TGTGCCTGGAGTGTACAAGGGGCGGCAGGGGGGAATGAGCAGTTCTTC. The J gene is TRBJ2-1, the V gene TRBV30; D may be TRBD1 (7 bases). Trimming took off 0 bases at V and 7 bases at J, with 19 bases between the two ends. The CDR3 consists of 16 residues. CDR1 is GTSNPN, CDR2 SVGIG, per germline (reference sequence).

V gene TRBV4-3 combines with J gene TRBJ2-7; D not certain. V was trimmed by 1 base and J by 4 bases, leaving 8 bases between them. Germline V gene data show CDR1 as LGHNA and CDR2 as YSLEER. CDR3 length: 13 amino acids. The CDR3 region is CASSQVGQYEQYF. The CDR3 DNA sequence: TGCGCCAGCAGCCAAGTTGGGCAGTACGAGCAGTACTTC.